This T cell receptor (beta chain) was obtained from a study of blood T cells in healthy people across ages. Alongside a J-beta primer mix, a sample-barcoded 5' primer served in a second PCR lasting about 7 to 11 cycles. Each CDR3 protein gets one entry after TCRdb re-called the 5' RACE reads with MiXCR. The data contain some 760,000 distinct CDR3 sequences, just under 25% of them singletons. The V gene's germline CDR1 is MNHEY and CDR2 SVGEGT. Trimming took 2 bases from V and 0 from J, leaving 13 bases between them. The CDR3 loop spans 16 amino acids. The sample providers were healthy Caucasian people from Russia, aged about 6 to 95. The same data also went into a second study, on T cells of mothers and their children.

The chain has TRBV6-2 or TRBV6-3 and TRBJ2-5; maybe TRBD1 (5 bases). The TCR sequence derives from a boy aged 5-17 years in good health. Material for sequencing was blood. CDR3 in DNA: TGTGCCAGCAGTTACAAGAGGACACCGAACCAAGAGACCCAGTACTTC. It translates to CASSYKRTPNQETQYF.